This is a list of T cell receptor beta chains from one sample in a study of blood T cell repertoires in COVID-19. Generated by immunoSEQ multiplex PCR, the TCRdb table keeps only in-frame clones and is missing some. The sample has more than 90,000 clones; roughly 86% are singletons. Material: peripheral blood. These TCRs come from a man between 35 and 55 years old with acute or convalescent COVID-19. CDR3s include the opening cysteine and the closing phenylalanine or tryptophan. Each record gives: J gene, CDR3 length, D gene, V gene, clone size, CDR3 DNA, CDR3 protein. D genes are given only for firm matches. Some rows have no size entry. The others give once, few or many, or a class for an expanded clone.

>TRBJ1-6|15|TRBD1|TRBV27|-
TGTGCCAGCAGACCGGGACAGGGGATCAATTCACCCCTCCACTTT
CASRPGQGINSPLHF
>TRBJ1-5|13|-|TRBV19|-
TGTGCCAGTAGTTTGAGGAGCAATCAGCCCCAGCATTTT
CASSLRSNQPQHF
>TRBJ1-6|16|TRBD1|TRBV18|-
TGTGCCAGCTCACCAACGGAAACAGGGGGCACTTCACCCCTCCACTTT
CASSPTETGGTSPLHF
>TRBJ2-7|14|TRBD1|TRBV3-1/TRBV3-2|-
TGTGCCAGCAGCCCCCCGGGACAGGGGATTCCACAGTACTTC
CASSPPGQGIPQYF
>TRBJ1-5|15|-|TRBV21-1|-
TGTGCCGCACGGGAGGGGGCAGTCCTCAATCAGCCCCAGCATTTT
CAAREGAVLNQPQHF
>TRBJ1-6|17|-|TRBV14|-
TGTGCCAGCAGCCAAGAGAATCGGGGGGCTAATAATTCACCCCTCCACTTT
CASSQENRGANNSPLHF
>TRBJ2-3|14|-|TRBV5-1|-
TGCGCCAGCAATCGCGGAGGGGCCGAAGATACGCAGTATTTT
CASNRGGAEDTQYF
>TRBJ2-5|15|TRBD1|TRBV27|-
TGTGCCAGCAGCTTAAGGACAGGGGGCGGTGAGACCCAGTACTTC
CASSLRTGGGETQYF
>TRBJ2-5|15|-|TRBV7-9|once
TGTGCCAGCACCCAAGGGTACGGTGAGGCAGAGACCCAGTACTTC
CASTQGYGEAETQYF
>TRBJ1-5|17|-|TRBV7-9|once
TGTGCCAGCAGCTTATCTGTCCCCAGGGTGGGAGGACAGCCCCAGCATTTT
CASSLSVPRVGGQPQHF
>TRBJ2-5|14|TRBD1|TRBV19|-
TGTGCCAGTAGTATCGGGCCAGGGGGAGAGACCCAGTACTTC
CASSIGPGGETQYF
>TRBJ2-3|15|TRBD1|TRBV4-3|once
TGCGCCAGCAGCCAGACGAGGACAGGGGTAGCTACGCAGTATTTT
CASSQTRTGVATQYF
>TRBJ2-7|13|-|TRBV20-1|-
TGCAGTGCTAGTTCTCGACTCACCTACGAGCAGTACTTC
CSASSRLTYEQYF
>TRBJ1-6|14|-|TRBV6-5|-
TGTGCCAGCAGCCTTGACAGTATCGATTCACCCCTCCACTTT
CASSLDSIDSPLHF
>TRBJ2-7|12|-|TRBV29-1|-
TGCAGCGTTGAAGTGTCAGGGAAGGAGCAGTACTTC
CSVEVSGKEQYF
>TRBJ2-1|13|-|TRBV30|-
TGTGCCTGGAGGACAAATCTAGCCAGGGAGCAGTTCTTC
CAWRTNLAREQFF
>TRBJ2-3|14|TRBD1|TRBV5-4|-
TGTGCCAGCAGCGAGCAGGGGGGCACAGATACGCAGTATTTT
CASSEQGGTDTQYF
>TRBJ1-5|16|-|TRBV19|-
TGTGCCAGTAGCCCGGGGCGGGATTATAGCAATCAGCCCCAGCATTTT
CASSPGRDYSNQPQHF
>TRBJ1-2|15|-|TRBV19|-
TGTGCCAGTAGTATCCGTCCACTGAACAACTATGGCTACACCTTC
CASSIRPLNNYGYTF
>TRBJ1-4|16|TRBD1|TRBV7-9|-
TGTGCCAGCAGCTTATATTGGGGACAGGGGCGAGAAAAACTGTTTTTT
CASSLYWGQGREKLFF
>TRBJ2-1|17|TRBD2|TRBV9|-
TGTGCCAGCAGCGTAGTTAGCGGGGCCCTTTCCTACAATGAGCAGTTCTTC
CASSVVSGALSYNEQFF
>TRBJ2-5|13|-|TRBV11-3|-
TGTGCCAGCAGCTCAGACAGCCAAGAGACCCAGTACTTC
CASSSDSQETQYF
>TRBJ1-6|15|TRBD1|TRBV25-1|-
TGTGCCAGCAGTGGGGTAGACAGGGGTAATTCACCCCTCCACTTT
CASSGVDRGNSPLHF
>TRBJ1-1|15|-|TRBV6-5|-
TGTGCCAGCAGTTACTCCCGGGGAATGAACACTGAAGCTTTCTTT
CASSYSRGMNTEAFF
>TRBJ1-1|12|-|TRBV2|-
TGTGCCAGCAGGCATAGGAACACTGAAGCTTTCTTT
CASRHRNTEAFF
>TRBJ2-6|17|TRBD1|TRBV7-3|once
TGTGCCAGCAGCGAGACAGGGGGTTTCTCTGGGGCCAACGTCCTGACTTTC
CASSETGGFSGANVLTF
>TRBJ1-1|17|TRBD1|TRBV18|-
TGTGCCAGCTCGCCCTTAGGGGGACAGGGCGGGAACACTGAAGCTTTCTTT
CASSPLGGQGGNTEAFF
>TRBJ2-5|14|TRBD1|TRBV2|-
TGTGCCAGCACCAGGGACAGGGGGCCAGAGACCCAGTACTTC
CASTRDRGPETQYF
>TRBJ1-4|17|-|TRBV5-8|-
TGTGCCAGCAGCTTAATCTCCCCCAGTGCAACTAATGAAAAACTGTTTTTT
CASSLISPSATNEKLFF
>TRBJ1-2|12|TRBD1|TRBV29-1|-
TGCAGCGCGGGACAGGATATGGGCGGCTACACCTTC
CSAGQDMGGYTF
>TRBJ1-3|15|-|TRBV30|-
TGTGCCTGGAGTCGGCTAGGAAGCGACGTACACACCATATATTTT
CAWSRLGSDVHTIYF
>TRBJ1-2|13|-|TRBV12-3/TRBV12-4|-
TGTGCCAGCAGTTCCCTGGAAGGAGATGGCTACACCTTC
CASSSLEGDGYTF
>TRBJ2-5|14|TRBD2|TRBV18|-
TGTGCCAGCTCACCCCTTGGAGCGGGGGAGACCCAGTACTTC
CASSPLGAGETQYF
>TRBJ2-7|11|-|TRBV6-2/TRBV6-3|-
TGTGCCAGCAGTAATAACTACGAGCAGTACTTC
CASSNNYEQYF
>TRBJ2-7|15|TRBD1|TRBV7-9|-
TGTGCCAGCAGCTTATTGGGACAGGGACCCTACGAGCAGTACTTC
CASSLLGQGPYEQYF
>TRBJ1-2|16|TRBD1|TRBV5-6|once
TGTGCCAGCAGCTTACCAGCGGGACAGGGCAACTATGGCTACACCTTC
CASSLPAGQGNYGYTF
>TRBJ1-1|16|-|TRBV7-9|-
TGTGCCAGCAGCTTAAGTATGGCAGGGCCGGGCACTGAAGCTTTCTTT
CASSLSMAGPGTEAFF
>TRBJ2-7|14|TRBD2|TRBV5-6|few
TGTGCCAGCAGCTCCCTAGCGGGCTCTGACGAGCAGTACTTC
CASSSLAGSDEQYF
>TRBJ2-5|14|-|TRBV11-2|-
TGTGCCAGCAGCATCGGACAAGCTCAAGAGACCCAGTACTTC
CASSIGQAQETQYF
>TRBJ1-5|17|-|TRBV19|-
TGTGCCAGTAGATCACAGGTGATTAGGGGTAGCAATCAGCCCCAGCATTTT
CASRSQVIRGSNQPQHF
>TRBJ2-7|14|TRBD2|TRBV19|-
TGTGCCAGTAGTCCTTCGGCGGGAGCCTACGAGCAGTACTTC
CASSPSAGAYEQYF
>TRBJ1-6|16|-|TRBV14|-
TGTGCCAGCAGCCAGGGGCTTGGCGGTTATAATTCACCCCTCCACTTT
CASSQGLGGYNSPLHF
>TRBJ1-1|15|-|TRBV25-1|-
TGTGCCAGCAGTAATACTAACAAAAAGAGCACTGAAGCTTTCTTT
CASSNTNKKSTEAFF
>TRBJ1-6|14|TRBD1|TRBV2|-
TGTGCCCGAGATACTTCGGACAGGAGGTCACCCCTCCACTTT
CARDTSDRRSPLHF
>TRBJ1-2|14|-|TRBV25-1|once
TGTGCCAGCAGTGAATATGGGGGGTTGAGAGGCTACACCTTC
CASSEYGGLRGYTF
>TRBJ1-1|13|-|TRBV10-2|-
TGCGCCAGCAGTGTTTTGGCGGGCACTGAAGCTTTCTTT
CASSVLAGTEAFF
>TRBJ1-4|14|-|TRBV14|few
TGTGCCAGCAGCCCAGCCGGGATCAGGGAAAAACTGTTTTTT
CASSPAGIREKLFF
>TRBJ2-7|13|-|TRBV2|-
TGTGCCAGCAGTAACGAGGGGGCCTACGAGCAGTACTTC
CASSNEGAYEQYF
>TRBJ2-5|15|-|TRBV6-5|-
TGTGCCAGCATCTACCTGGGGGACAAACAAGAGACCCAGTACTTC
CASIYLGDKQETQYF
>TRBJ2-5|15|TRBD2|TRBV5-4|-
TGTGCCAGCAGCTTGGGTCCTAGCGGGGAAGAGACCCAGTACTTC
CASSLGPSGEETQYF
>TRBJ2-1|15|TRBD1|TRBV7-2|-
TGTGCCAGCACCTCACCGGGACAGAACTACAATGAGCAGTTCTTC
CASTSPGQNYNEQFF
>TRBJ2-7|13|-|TRBV2|-
TGTGCCAGCAGTGTTATCCTCTCCTACGAGCAGTACTTC
CASSVILSYEQYF
>TRBJ1-5|17|-|TRBV19|-
TGTGCCAGTACCACTCAGTTTCAGGGCAGGATCAATCAGCCCCAGCATTTT
CASTTQFQGRINQPQHF
>TRBJ2-1|12|-|TRBV11-1|-
TGTGCCGGCAGCACTAACAGGGAGAGGCAGTTCTTC
CAGSTNRERQFF
>TRBJ1-1|13|TRBD1|TRBV5-6|-
TGTGCCAGCAGCACCGACAGGGGAGGCGAAGCTTTCTTT
CASSTDRGGEAFF
>TRBJ1-5|14|-|TRBV3-1/TRBV3-2|-
TGTGCCAGCAGCCAAGACATGGGCTATCAGCCCCAGCATTTT
CASSQDMGYQPQHF
>TRBJ1-4|15|TRBD1|TRBV15|-
TGTGCCACCAGCAGAGATAACAGGGGGCGACGGAAACTGTTTTTT
CATSRDNRGRRKLFF
>TRBJ1-5|19|-|TRBV21-1|-
TGTGCCAGCAGCACCACCGGGACAGGGGGCCTCATTAGCAATCAGCCCCAGCATTTT
CASSTTGTGGLISNQPQHF
>TRBJ1-1|14|TRBD1|TRBV27|-
TGTGCCAGCAGTTTATCACAGGGGGCTTTTGAAGCTTTCTTT
CASSLSQGAFEAFF
>TRBJ2-1|15|-|TRBV6-1|-
TGTGCCAGCAGTGAGTTAGGAGACTCCTACAATGAGCAGTTCTTC
CASSELGDSYNEQFF